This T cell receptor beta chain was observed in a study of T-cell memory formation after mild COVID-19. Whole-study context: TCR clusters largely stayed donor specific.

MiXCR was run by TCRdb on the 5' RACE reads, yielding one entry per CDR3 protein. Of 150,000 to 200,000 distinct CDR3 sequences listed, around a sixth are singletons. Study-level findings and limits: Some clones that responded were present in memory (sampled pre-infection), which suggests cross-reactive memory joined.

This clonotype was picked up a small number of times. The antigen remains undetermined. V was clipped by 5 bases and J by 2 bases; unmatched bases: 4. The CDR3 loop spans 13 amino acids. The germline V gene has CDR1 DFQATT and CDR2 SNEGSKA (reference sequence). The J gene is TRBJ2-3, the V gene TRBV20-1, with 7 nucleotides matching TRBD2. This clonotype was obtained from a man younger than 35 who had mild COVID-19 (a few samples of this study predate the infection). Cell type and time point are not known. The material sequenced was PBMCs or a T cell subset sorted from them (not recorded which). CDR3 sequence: CSAPRLATDTQYF. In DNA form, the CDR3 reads TGCAGTGCTCCACGACTAGCCACAGATACGCAGTATTTT.